Following are 27 T cell receptor beta chains from one sample sequenced in a study of siplizumab effects on memory and regulatory T cells. Data came from immunoSEQ multiplex PCR; TCRdb stores just in-frame clones and leaves some out. The sample shows about 120,000 clones, approximately 94% of them seen only once. Sample: non-Treg CD4+ T cells sorted from blood. Receptor source: a human donor in good health.

The J gene is TRBJ2-2, the V gene TRBV12-5; D gene ambiguous. The CDR3 contains 15 residues. Per the germline V gene, CDR1 is LGHNT and CDR2 is FRNRAP. V lost 2 bases and J lost 0, with 7 bases in between. The CDR3 sequence is CASGLKTSNTGELFF. The CDR3 bases are TGTGCTAGTGGTTTGAAGACATCGAACACCGGGGAGCTGTTTTTT.

Turning to this clone: Other DNA sequences in this sample translate to the same CDR3. This chain links TRBV7-2 with TRBJ2-5; 12 bases align to TRBD2. The V segment lost 6 bases and the J segment 4 bases; nucleotides outside the gene matches: 12. CDR1 is SGHTA, CDR2 FQGNSA, per germline. The CDR3 contains 17 residues. CDR3 sequence reads: CASRQGASGGARETQYF. In DNA form, the CDR3 reads TGTGCCAGCAGACAGGGGGCTAGCGGGGGGGCCAGAGAGACCCAGTACTTC.

The chain links TRBV4-2 to TRBJ2-7, with 10 bases that match TRBD1. This CDR3 region has 14 residues. V lost 5 bases and J lost 4; bases outside the gene matches: 5. CDR1 and CDR2 from the germline V gene are LGHNA and YNFKEQ. CDR3 region: CASSDDRGLYEQYF. The CDR3 bases are TGTGCCAGCAGCGACGACAGGGGGCTGTACGAGCAGTACTTC.

The chain recombines TRBV7-8 with TRBJ1-5; D ambiguous. The CDR3 is 15 amino acids. Germline V gene sequence: CDR1 SGHVS, CDR2 FQNEAQ. Trimming stripped 1 base from V and 0 bases from J, with 7 bases between. As DNA, the CDR3 is TGTGCCAGCAGCTTAGAAACGGTTAGCAATCAGCCCCAGCATTTT. Amino acid sequence: CASSLETVSNQPQHF.

This clone has a single count. This chain uses TRBV11-3 with TRBJ1-6; D call uncertain. Germline V gene lookup returns CDR1 SGHNT and CDR2 YENEEA. The CDR3 runs to 11 residues. V was pared by 6 bases and J by 7 bases, with 4 bases between. CDR3 protein: CASSRNSPLHF. For the CDR3, the DNA is TGTGCCAGCAGTCGAAATTCACCCCTCCACTTT. The complete variable domain, with remaining parts taken from reference TRBV11-3 and TRBJ1-6, reads EAGVVQSPRYKIIEKKQPVAFWCNPISGHNTLYWYLQNLGQGPELLIRYENEEAVDDSQLPKDRFSAERLKGVDSTLKIQPAELGDSAVYLCASSRNSPLHFGNGTRLTVT.

V is TRBV18 and J is TRBJ1-3; no clear D. From germline, CDR1 is KGHSH and CDR2 LQKENI. The CDR3 is 16 amino acids. V lost 1 base and J lost 1, with 11 bases in between. In DNA, the CDR3 is TGTGCCAGCTCACCACAGGCGATTGGTTCTGGAAACACCATATATTTT. The encoded protein is CASSPQAIGSGNTIYF.

The V gene is TRBV7-2, the J gene TRBJ2-1; 10 nucleotides agree with TRBD1. Germline CDR1 SGHTA, CDR2 FQGNSA. The CDR3 contains 16 residues. The ends lost 6 bases at V and 9 bases at J; junction bases unmatched: 14. This chain's CDR3 is CASRRAGTGVLTEQFF. As DNA, the CDR3 is TGTGCCAGCAGACGCGCCGGGACAGGGGTTCTCACTGAGCAGTTCTTC.

The chain employs TRBV5-6 and TRBJ2-3, with 9 bases matching TRBD1. The CDR3 is 15 residues long. V trimming: 5 bases; J trimming: 4 bases; junction bases outside the gene matches: 8. CDR1 SGHDT and CDR2 YYEEEE come from the germline V gene. The CDR3 loop is CASRRDRVSSDTQYF. CDR3 sequence (DNA): TGTGCCAGCAGGAGGGACAGGGTCTCATCAGATACGCAGTATTTT.

The rearrangement joins TRBV5-1 to TRBJ2-5; D might be TRBD2 (6 bases). The ends were cut back, 5 bases at V and 2 bases at J, with 13 bases in the middle. There are 14 residues in the CDR3. Germline V lookup: CDR1 SGHRS, CDR2 YFSETQ. CDR3 loop: CASSPLSGQETQYF. The CDR3 bases are TGCGCCAGCAGTCCCCTCAGCGGGCAAGAGACCCAGTACTTC.

The chain carries TRBV6-5 and TRBJ1-1, with D maybe TRBD1 (5 bases). Trimming pared 7 bases from V and 6 bases from J, leaving 18 bases between. This CDR3 contains 14 residues. Germline CDR1 is MNHEY and CDR2 is SVGAGI. CDR3 in amino acids: CASIKPGGGAEAFF. Written as DNA, the CDR3 is TGTGCCAGCATCAAACCGGGCGGGGGGGCTGAAGCTTTCTTT.

V usage is TRBV19 and J usage is TRBJ2-7; TRBD1 might be the D (5 bases). V lost 7 bases, J lost 5 bases, and 18 bases lay in between. CDR1 is LNHDA and CDR2 is SQIVND in the germline V gene (reference sequence). This CDR3 is 14 amino acids long. CDR3 coding DNA: TGTGCCAGTATCGCCTATCCCAGGGTTAACGAGCAGTACTTC. This translates into CASIAYPRVNEQYF.

The V call is TRBV7-2, the J call TRBJ1-1; 8 bases agree with TRBD1. The V gene end was trimmed by 2 bases and the J gene end by 5 bases; junction bases not matched to a gene: 4. CDR3 length: 14 residues. Germline CDR1 reads SGHTA; CDR2 reads FQGNSA. In nucleotides, the CDR3 is TGTGCCAGCAGCTTACACACAGGGGGGACTGAAGCTTTCTTT. This gives the protein CASSLHTGGTEAFF.

On this clone: The junction departs from the called germline gene at one end, perhaps through a read error. The V and J genes are TRBV7-7 and TRBJ2-7; 10 positions agree with TRBD2. The germline V gene encodes CDR1 SSHAT and CDR2 FNYEAQ (reference sequence). This CDR3 region has 15 residues. DNA for the CDR3: TGTGCTAGCAGCAGTGGACTAGCGGAGAACTACGAGCAGTACTTC. Its protein product is CASSSGLAENYEQYF.

This chain connects TRBV10-3 to TRBJ2-3, with D hard to call. CDR1 is ENHRY and CDR2 is SYGVKD in the germline V gene. CDR3 length equals 15 residues. V was clipped by 6 bases and J by 6 bases, with 19 bases between them. This CDR3 reads CAIRLEGPGKDTQYF. The DNA of the CDR3 is TGTGCCATCAGACTTGAAGGGCCCGGAAAGGATACGCAGTATTTT.

This clone has only one observation. This CDR3 reads CASSPEGRGHNEQFF. The CDR3 DNA is TGTGCCAGCTCACCGGAAGGAAGGGGCCACAATGAGCAGTTCTTC. The V and J genes are TRBV18 and TRBJ2-1, with D possibly TRBD1 on 5 matching bases. The V end was cut by 3 bases, the J end by 5 bases, with 14 bases between. CDR1 and CDR2 (germline): KGHSH, LQKENI. This CDR3 is 15 amino acids long. Full variable domain (remainder filled in from reference TRBV18 and TRBJ2-1): NAGVMQNPRHLVRRRGQEARLRCSPMKGHSHVYWYRQLPEEGLKFMVYLQKENIIDESGMPKERFSAEFPKEGPSILRIQQVVRGDSAAYFCASSPEGRGHNEQFFGPGTRLTVL.

This chain uses TRBV4-2 with TRBJ2-5; D not resolved. The CDR3 has 14 amino acids. V dropped 0 bases and J dropped 5 bases, with 10 bases sitting between them. Per germline, CDR1 LGHNA and CDR2 YNFKEQ. The CDR3, as DNA: TGTGCCAGCAGCCAAGAAGTGGGCAGGGAGACCCAGTACTTC. It encodes CASSQEVGRETQYF.

The V gene is TRBV13, the J gene TRBJ2-1; D might be TRBD2 (5 bases). The germline V gene encodes CDR1 PRHDT and CDR2 FYEKMQ (reference sequence). There are 18 residues in the CDR3. V was pared by 5 bases and J by 4 bases, with 24 bases between. CDR3 in amino acids: CASSPPRGLPQPYNEQFF. CDR3 in DNA: TGTGCCAGCAGCCCCCCCCGCGGGCTGCCCCAACCTTACAATGAGCAGTTCTTC.

The J gene is TRBJ2-7, the V gene TRBV19, with 8 bases identical to TRBD1. V lost 1 base to trimming and J lost 6 bases; unmatched junction nucleotides: 8. This CDR3 contains 15 residues. Germline assignment: CDR1 LNHDA and CDR2 SQIVND (reference sequence). The CDR3 reads CASSIVQGGPSEQYF. DNA for the CDR3: TGTGCCAGTAGTATAGTACAGGGGGGCCCGAGCGAGCAGTACTTC.

This chain joins TRBV9 and TRBJ2-2; TRBD2 might be the D (6 bases). Germline CDR1 and CDR2: SGDLS and YYNGEE. Trimming took 2 bases from V and 2 from J, leaving 13 bases between them. There are 16 residues in the CDR3. The CDR3 bases are TGTGCCAGCAGCGTCGCCGGGACTCAAAACACCGGGGAGCTGTTTTTT. Translating it yields CASSVAGTQNTGELFF.

This chain links TRBV6-5 with TRBJ2-7, with a possible D match to TRBD1 (6 bases). V was cut by 6 bases and J by 4 bases, with 16 bases left in between. The CDR3 runs to 14 residues. Germline V gene data show CDR1 as MNHEY and CDR2 as SVGAGI. CDR3 nucleotides: TGTGCCAGCAGCAGGGGCAGGGAAAATTACGAGCAGTACTTC. Protein: CASSRGRENYEQYF.

This clone was seen only once. The sample holds other DNA sequences that translate to the same CDR3. The CDR3 is CASSLQGSTDTQYF. In nucleotides, the CDR3 is TGCGCCAGCAGCTTGCAGGGGTCCACAGATACGCAGTATTTT. The chain employs TRBV5-1 and TRBJ2-3, with D perhaps matching TRBD1 (6 bases). Germline CDR1 reads SGHRS; CDR2 reads YFSETQ. V gave up 1 base and J gave up 2 bases, with 8 bases separating them. This CDR3 comprises 14 residues.

The rearrangement uses TRBV19 and TRBJ2-1, with 9 bases matching TRBD2. V shed 1 base and J 6 bases; nucleotides not matched to a gene: 10. This CDR3 region has 17 residues. In germline, CDR1 is LNHDA, CDR2 SQIVND (reference sequence). This chain's CDR3 is CASSIVWTSVSINEQFF. In DNA, the CDR3 is TGTGCCAGTAGTATAGTTTGGACTAGCGTCTCTATCAATGAGCAGTTCTTC.

This clone has just one count. The chain combines TRBV2 with TRBJ2-5; 9 bases are shared with TRBD1. Germline values: CDR1 SNHLY, CDR2 FYNNEI. This CDR3 spans 13 amino acids. Trimming cost V 6 bases and J 5 bases; bases outside gene matches: 4. Here the CDR3 reads CASRGTGTETQYF. The CDR3 nucleotides are TGTGCCAGCAGGGGGACAGGGACCGAGACCCAGTACTTC.

This chain connects TRBV5-6 to TRBJ2-7, with 12 bases matching TRBD2. J gave up 6 bases and V 4 bases, and 8 bases lay outside the gene matches. The CDR3 runs 15 residues. Germline assignment: CDR1 SGHDT and CDR2 YYEEEE. CDR3 residues: CASSQGTSGWSEQYF. In DNA, the CDR3 is TGTGCCAGCAGCCAGGGGACTAGCGGGTGGAGCGAGCAGTACTTC. Drawing the rest from reference TRBV5-6 and TRBJ2-7, the complete variable domain is DAGVTQSPTHLIKTRGQQVTLRCSPKSGHDTVSWYQQALGQGPQFIFQYYEEEERQRGNFPDRFSGHQFPNYSSELNVNALLLGDSALYLCASSQGTSGWSEQYFGPGTRLTVT.

The V and J genes are TRBV19 and TRBJ2-3; 7 bases are shared with TRBD1. Trimming cost V 3 bases and J 0 bases; bases outside gene matches: 9. Germline CDR1 LNHDA, CDR2 SQIVND (reference sequence). The length of the CDR3 is 17 residues. Here the CDR3 reads CASSIPQGHLSTDTQYF. As DNA, the CDR3 is TGTGCCAGTAGTATCCCACAGGGGCACCTAAGCACAGATACGCAGTATTTT. The full variable domain, completed using reference TRBV19 and TRBJ2-3, is DGGITQSPKYLFRKEGQNVTLSCEQNLNHDAMYWYRQDPGQGLRLIYYSQIVNDFQKGDIAEGYSVSREKKESFPLTVTSAQKNPTAFYLCASSIPQGHLSTDTQYFGPGTRLTVL.

This chain connects TRBV7-2 to TRBJ2-3, with 9 bases matching TRBD2. V lost 5 bases and J lost 2; bases outside the gene matches: 11. The V gene's germline CDR1 is SGHTA and CDR2 FQGNSA. The length of the CDR3 is 17 residues. This chain's CDR3 is CASSPNRGTSFTDTQYF. The CDR3 DNA sequence: TGTGCCAGCAGCCCAAATCGTGGGACTAGCTTCACAGATACGCAGTATTTT. Complete variable domain (other parts from reference TRBV7-2 and TRBJ2-3): GAGVSQSPSNKVTEKGKDVELRCDPISGHTALYWYRQSLGQGLEFLIYFQGNSAPDKSGLPSDRFSAERTGGSVSTLTIQRTQQEDSAVYLCASSPNRGTSFTDTQYFGPGTRLTVL.

The V gene is TRBV29-1, the J gene TRBJ2-1, with 8 nucleotides matching TRBD1. The germline CDR1 and CDR2 sequences are SQVTM and ANQGSEA. V gave up 5 bases and J gave up 0 bases; unmatched junction bases: 6. The CDR3 extends over 15 amino acids. CDR3 nucleotides: TGCAGCGTTAACCGGGACAGGACCTCCTACAATGAGCAGTTCTTC. Translated, it gives CSVNRDRTSYNEQFF.